This is a list of T cell receptor beta chains from one sample in a study of shared clonotypes between healthy human individuals. The method was immunoSEQ multiplex PCR; TCRdb's version includes in-frame clones alone and lacks a portion of them. The sample has some 700,000 clones; 90% are singletons. The source material was memory CD8+ T cells from PBMCs. The receptors derive from a man aged 18-30 years in good health. Some clones in this sample may be carry-over from other donors' samples. Each CDR3 is given with its conserved first and last residue. Each record gives: V gene, clone size, D gene, J gene, CDR3 DNA, CDR3 protein. The D gene is left open where the match is weak. Some rows have no size entry. The others give once, few or many, or a class for an expanded clone.

TRBV19	few	NA	TRBJ1-5	TGTGCCAGTAGTATTGGATTCGGGATTCAGCCCCAGCATTTT	CASSIGFGIQPQHF
TRBV15	NA	NA	TRBJ1-1	TGTGCCACCAGCAGAGGGAGGGTCATGAACACTGAAGCTTTCTTT	CATSRGRVMNTEAFF
TRBV7-2	NA	TRBD2	TRBJ2-7	TGTGCCAGCAGCCCTTTTCTAGCGGGATCCTACGAGCAGTACTTC	CASSPFLAGSYEQYF
TRBV9	NA	NA	TRBJ2-3	TGTGCCAGCAGTCCGGGACAACGCACAGATACGCAGTATTTT	CASSPGQRTDTQYF
TRBV27	NA	NA	TRBJ1-1	TGTGCCAGCCCATCCGAGGACGGAACCACTGAAGCTTTCTTT	CASPSEDGTTEAFF
TRBV7-9	NA	TRBD1	TRBJ1-1	TGTGCCAGCAGCTTAGGTCACAGGGGGAACACTGAAGCTTTCTTT	CASSLGHRGNTEAFF
TRBV10-3	NA	NA	TRBJ1-1	TGTGCCATGGGGCGAGGGGGAAACACTGAAGCTTTCTTT	CAMGRGGNTEAFF
TRBV7-9	NA	NA	TRBJ1-3	TGTGCCAGCAGCTTAGGACCGATCTCTGGAAACACCATATATTTT	CASSLGPISGNTIYF
TRBV7-9	NA	NA	TRBJ2-1	TGTGCCAGCAGCTTACCGGGAAGGTCCTACAATGAGCAGTTCTTC	CASSLPGRSYNEQFF
TRBV7-8	once	NA	TRBJ2-7	TGTGCCAGCAGCTTAGCGATGGGGGGCTACGAGCAGTACTTC	CASSLAMGGYEQYF
TRBV9	NA	NA	TRBJ1-3	TGTGCCAGCAGCGCCGGGGACGTCAGGGACACCATATATTTT	CASSAGDVRDTIYF
TRBV4-1	NA	NA	TRBJ2-7	TGCGCCAGCAGCCTAGCGGGACAGATAACCTACGAGCAGTACTTC	CASSLAGQITYEQYF
TRBV6-6	NA	TRBD2	TRBJ2-5	TGTGCCAGCAGTACAGGGACTAGCGGAGGAGCCCAGTACTTC	CASSTGTSGGAQYF
TRBV7-9	NA	NA	TRBJ2-7	TGTGCCAGCAGCTACTCACCGGGGGTAAACGACGAGCAGTACTTC	CASSYSPGVNDEQYF
TRBV27	NA	NA	TRBJ2-2	TGTGCCAGCAGGCCGATAGCAGGATACGGGGAGCTGTTTTTT	CASRPIAGYGELFF
TRBV7-9	NA	NA	TRBJ1-1	TGTGCCAGCAGCTTAGGGCAGGGAATGAACACTGAAGCTTTCTTT	CASSLGQGMNTEAFF
TRBV19	NA	NA	TRBJ1-1	TGTGCCAGTAGTATCCCCGGTGGTTCCCTGAGGGACACTGAAGCTTTCTTT	CASSIPGGSLRDTEAFF
TRBV19	NA	TRBD1	TRBJ1-1	TGTGCCAGTAGTATTCGGGACAGGGTTGAAGCTTTCTTT	CASSIRDRVEAFF
TRBV7-9	NA	TRBD1	TRBJ1-1	TGTGCCAGCTCCTTCCCCCAGGGGGACACTGAAGCTTTCTTT	CASSFPQGDTEAFF
TRBV11-2	NA	NA	TRBJ1-1	TGTGCCAGCAGCTTATGGGGGCGGAACACTGAAGCTTTCTTT	CASSLWGRNTEAFF
TRBV7-2	NA	NA	TRBJ2-1	TGTGCCAGCAGCTCGATCTACAATGAGCAGTTCTTC	CASSSIYNEQFF
TRBV7-8	NA	NA	TRBJ2-7	TGTGCCAGCAGCTTAGAAGGGCCGTCCTACGAGCAGTACTTC	CASSLEGPSYEQYF
TRBV30	NA	TRBD1	TRBJ1-2	TGTGCCTGGAGTGTACTGTCGGGACAGGGGGACGGCTACACCTTC	CAWSVLSGQGDGYTF
TRBV7-8	NA	NA	TRBJ2-1	TGTGCCAGCAGCCCAACAGGGTTCGCCTACAATGAGCAGTTCTTC	CASSPTGFAYNEQFF
TRBV23-1	NA	NA	TRBJ2-7	TGCGCCAGCGCTCCCGGAGGGACAGTGCACTACGAGCAGTACTTC	CASAPGGTVHYEQYF
TRBV5-1	NA	NA	TRBJ1-2	TGCGCCAGCAGCTTGGAGGAGGGGAACTATGGCTACACCTTC	CASSLEEGNYGYTF
TRBV27	NA	TRBD2	TRBJ2-1	TGTGCCAGCAGTTCCCGGACTAGCGGATACAATGAGCAGTTCTTC	CASSSRTSGYNEQFF
TRBV11-2	NA	NA	TRBJ1-1	TGTGCCAGCAGCGACGATGCACTAACGGGAGCTTTCTTT	CASSDDALTGAFF
TRBV11-2	once	NA	TRBJ1-1	TGTGCCAGCAGCTTAGCCCCCCAACCTTGGACTGAAGCTTTCTTT	CASSLAPQPWTEAFF
TRBV11-2	few	NA	TRBJ2-1	TGTGCCAGCAGCTTAGGGCCGGGCTCCTTATACAATGAGCAGTTCTTC	CASSLGPGSLYNEQFF
TRBV14	NA	NA	TRBJ2-2	TGTGCCAGCAGCCAAGGGTATATACTGAACACCGGGGAGCTGTTTTTT	CASSQGYILNTGELFF
TRBV6-5	NA	NA	TRBJ2-3	TGTGCCAGCAGTTACGCACGCGGCACAGATACGCAGTATTTT	CASSYARGTDTQYF
TRBV7-8	NA	NA	TRBJ2-1	TGTGCCAGCAGCTTCAGGGAGGCGCGGGCCGACCACAATGAGCAGTTCTTC	CASSFREARADHNEQFF
TRBV4-1	NA	TRBD2	TRBJ2-1	TGCGCCAGCAGCCAATTTGGTCAGCGGGACCGGACCGGGTTCTTC	CASSQFGQRDRTGFF
TRBV7-9	once	NA	TRBJ1-2	TGTGCCAGCAGCTTAGCGCCACAGGGCCCCTATGGCTACACCTTC	CASSLAPQGPYGYTF
TRBV19	NA	TRBD1	TRBJ2-5	TGTGCCAGTAGTATGTTTTTCGGGACAGAGGAAGAGACCCAGTACTTC	CASSMFFGTEEETQYF
TRBV7-9	NA	NA	TRBJ2-3	TGTGCCAGCAGCTTAGCGGCGAGCGGTCCCAGCACAGATACGCAGTATTTT	CASSLAASGPSTDTQYF
TRBV19	NA	TRBD2	TRBJ2-5	TGTGCCAGTAGTACCCCCCGAAGCGGGAGGGAGACCCAGTACTTC	CASSTPRSGRETQYF
TRBV25-1	NA	NA	TRBJ1-5	TGTGCCAGCAGTGGGGGTGAGACTAGCAATCAGCCCCAGCATTTT	CASSGGETSNQPQHF
TRBV28	NA	NA	TRBJ1-1	TGTGCCAGCACCGACCCCTACAAAAACACTGAAGCTTTCTTT	CASTDPYKNTEAFF
TRBV19	NA	NA	TRBJ2-7	TGTGCCAGTAGTATTGGCCCCAACGGAGGCTCCTACGAGCAGTACTTC	CASSIGPNGGSYEQYF
TRBV11-2	NA	NA	TRBJ2-1	TGTGCCAGCAGCCCCTACCCACGGTCCAGCTCCTACAATGAGCAGTTCTTC	CASSPYPRSSSYNEQFF
TRBV10-3	NA	NA	TRBJ1-1	TGTGCCATCAGTGAGTCGGACTCAAACACTGAAGCTTTCTTT	CAISESDSNTEAFF